This T cell receptor (beta chain) is drawn from a study of cytomegalovirus exposure and HLA in healthy donors. On the study more broadly: Earlier, roughly 180 million T cells were analyzed, and over 95 million unique TCR beta sequences were found among them.

Inclusive of both ends, the CDR3 amounts to 17 amino acids. This clone was detected only a few times. What it binds is not known. The DNA is left out, because the CDR3 cannot be placed on it with certainty; the CDR3 is given as TCRdb lists it. In the PCR, 60 Vbeta and 13 Jbeta primers were used. Produced via immunoSEQ multiplex PCR; TCRdb's table is partial and in-frame only. The table records 85,000 to 130,000 clones, about three quarters of them present only once. Findings and caveats of the study: Several top significant clusters appeared, in a later analysis, to be linked to common viral pathogens.

Sequences were obtained from PBMCs. The V gene is TRBV12-1, the J gene TRBJ2-3; the D call in the table, TRBD1, was not verified against the DNA. TRBV12-1 is an annotated pseudogene. This clonotype was obtained from a male donor in good health and CMV-seropositive. CDR3: CASSPQVGQGAKDTQYF.